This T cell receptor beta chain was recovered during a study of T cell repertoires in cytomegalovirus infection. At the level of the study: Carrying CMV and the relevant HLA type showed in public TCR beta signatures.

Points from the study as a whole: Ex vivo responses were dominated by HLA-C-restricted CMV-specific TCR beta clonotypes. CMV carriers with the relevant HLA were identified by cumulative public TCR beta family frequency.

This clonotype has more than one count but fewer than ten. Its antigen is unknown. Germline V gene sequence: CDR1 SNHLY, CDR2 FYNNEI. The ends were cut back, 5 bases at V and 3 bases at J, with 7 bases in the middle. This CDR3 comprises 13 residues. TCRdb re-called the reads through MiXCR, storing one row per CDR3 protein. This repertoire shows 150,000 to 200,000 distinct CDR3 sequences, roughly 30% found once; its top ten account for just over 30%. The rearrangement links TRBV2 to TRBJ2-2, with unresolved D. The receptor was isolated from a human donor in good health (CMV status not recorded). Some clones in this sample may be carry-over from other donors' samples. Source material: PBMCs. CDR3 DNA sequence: TGTGCCAGCAGTAACGAGGACACCGGGGAGCTGTTTTTT. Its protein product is CASSNEDTGELFF.